The 14 T cell receptor beta chains below all came from one sample that was sequenced in a study of control samples from healthy donors and cancer patients. Generated by immunoSEQ multiplex PCR, the TCRdb table keeps only in-frame clones and is missing some. This sample carries 50,000 or so clones, 93% of them seen once, and the ten largest clones take 23%. Sequencing was performed on PBMCs. These TCRs come from a woman aged 45-60 years with head and neck cancer.

The gene calls are TRBV5-8 and TRBJ1-2; D is ambiguous. The ends were cut back, 1 base at V and 5 bases at J, with 6 bases in the middle. The CDR3 runs to 12 residues. Germline lookup yields CDR1 SGHTS and CDR2 YDEGEE. CDR3 DNA: TGTGCCAGCAGCTTGAGGATTTATGGCTACACCTTC. Translation: CASSLRIYGYTF.

V and J are TRBV7-9 and TRBJ1-2; D is unresolved. Germline CDR1 and CDR2: SEHNR and FQNEAQ (reference sequence). The CDR3 loop spans 14 amino acids. Trimming left V 5 bases short and J 4 bases short, with 14 bases between. DNA of the CDR3: TGTGCCAGCAGCCCCGAGGCAGGCTTCTATGGCTACACCTTC. Its protein product is CASSPEAGFYGYTF. The complete variable domain, with remaining parts taken from reference TRBV7-9 and TRBJ1-2, reads DTGVSQNPRHKITKRGQNVTFRCDPISEHNRLYWYRQTLGQGPEFLTYFQNEAQLEKSRLLSDRFSAERPKGSFSTLEIQRTEQGDSAMYLCASSPEAGFYGYTFGSGTRLTVV.

In this sample, this clone turned up a few times. The V and J genes are TRBV7-9 and TRBJ1-2, with D possibly matching TRBD1 (5 bases). This CDR3 region has 15 residues. Germline V gene data show CDR1 as SEHNR and CDR2 as FQNEAQ (reference sequence). V was pared by 0 bases and J by 4 bases, with 12 bases between. CDR3 in amino acids: CASSLALGDSYGYTF. The CDR3 nucleotides read TGTGCCAGCAGCTTAGCGCTCGGAGACAGCTATGGCTACACCTTC. Based on the CDR3 plus reference TRBV7-9 and TRBJ1-2, the full variable domain is DTGVSQNPRHKITKRGQNVTFRCDPISEHNRLYWYRQTLGQGPEFLTYFQNEAQLEKSRLLSDRFSAERPKGSFSTLEIQRTEQGDSAMYLCASSLALGDSYGYTFGSGTRLTVV.

The chain recombines TRBV2 with TRBJ1-2; TRBD1 matches 12 bases. Germline V lookup: CDR1 SNHLY, CDR2 FYNNEI. The CDR3 is 12 amino acids. V shed 9 bases, J shed 8 bases, and the junction held 4 bases outside the gene matches. Here the CDR3 DNA reads TGTGCCAGGGGACAGGGGGCGGGAGGCTACACCTTC. Translating gives CARGQGAGGYTF.

J is TRBJ1-1 and V is TRBV19; 9 bases fit TRBD1. The CDR3 totals 14 residues. The ends lost 5 bases at V and 9 bases at J; junction bases unmatched: 10. Germline V CDR1 and CDR2: LNHDA, SQIVND (reference sequence). CDR3 nucleotide sequence: TGTGCCAGTAGTCCTGGCCCGGGACAGGGACAAGCTTTCTTT. Protein product: CASSPGPGQGQAFF.

This CDR3 is CASSSSDRGHGEQYF. DNA of the CDR3: TGTGCCAGCAGCTCATCGGACAGGGGGCATGGGGAGCAGTACTTC. This chain links TRBV7-9 with TRBJ2-7; 11 positions agree with TRBD1. The CDR3 is 15 residues long. Germline-derived CDR1 and CDR2 are SEHNR and FQNEAQ (reference sequence). J was trimmed by 7 bases and V by 4 bases; bases with no gene match: 9.

V and J are TRBV23-1 and TRBJ2-5, with D uncertain. TRBV23-1 belongs to the ORF category, with a function that is uncertain. Trimming pared 5 bases from V and 6 bases from J, leaving 10 bases between. The CDR3 is 12 residues long. The CDR3 nucleotides read TGCGCCAGCAGTACCCCCTACAAGACCCAGTACTTC. Its protein product is CASSTPYKTQYF.

This clone appeared a single time. The rearrangement uses TRBV2 and TRBJ1-6, with D possibly being TRBD1 (6 bases). From germline, CDR1 is SNHLY and CDR2 FYNNEI. The CDR3 loop spans 15 amino acids. Trimming took off 5 bases at V and 7 bases at J, with 15 bases between the two ends. CDR3 DNA sequence: TGTGCCAGCAGTAAACAGGGAGGTTGGAATTCACCCCTCCACTTT. It is translated as CASSKQGGWNSPLHF.

This clone has just one count. The chain uses TRBV5-1 and TRBJ1-1, with D possibly being TRBD1 (6 bases). Trimming took 6 bases from V and 2 from J, leaving 14 bases between them. The CDR3 covers 14 residues. Germline V gives CDR1 SGHRS, CDR2 YFSETQ. The CDR3 loop is CASKLGTPNTEAFF. The CDR3 coding sequence is TGCGCCAGCAAACTGGGGACACCCAACACTGAAGCTTTCTTT.

The chain links TRBV6-5 to TRBJ1-5; D is unclear. Germline V gene sequence: CDR1 MNHEY, CDR2 SVGAGI. The CDR3 is 15 amino acids. Trimming pared 2 bases from V and 5 bases from J, leaving 13 bases between. CDR3 loop: CASSYGSSNDQPQHF. In nucleotides, the CDR3 is TGTGCCAGCAGTTACGGGTCCTCCAATGATCAGCCCCAGCATTTT.

Only one count was recorded for this clone. The rearrangement uses TRBV11-2 and TRBJ1-4, with D perhaps matching TRBD1 (6 bases). This CDR3 region has 15 residues. Trimming cost V 5 bases and J 3 bases, with 13 bases left between them. Germline V gene lookup returns CDR1 SGHAT and CDR2 FQNNGV. The CDR3 is CASSPRGGANEKLFF. In nucleotides, the CDR3 is TGTGCCAGCAGCCCCCGAGGGGGGGCTAATGAAAAACTGTTTTTT. Full variable domain (missing parts from reference TRBV11-2 and TRBJ1-4): EAGVAQSPRYKIIEKRQSVAFWCNPISGHATLYWYQQILGQGPKLLIQFQNNGVVDDSQLPKDRFSAERLKGVDSTLKIQPAKLEDSAVYLCASSPRGGANEKLFFGSGTQLSVL.

The rearrangement links TRBV27 to TRBJ2-3; D is unresolved. Trimming cost V 0 bases and J 3 bases, with 10 bases left between them. Germline loops: CDR1 MNHEY, CDR2 SMNVEV (reference sequence). The CDR3 length is 15 residues. The CDR3 sequence is CASSLSIVATDTQYF. The CDR3 DNA reads as TGTGCCAGCAGTTTATCGATAGTAGCAACAGATACGCAGTATTTT.

The V and J genes are TRBV5-5 and TRBJ1-2, with D unclear. The CDR3 contains 13 residues. V was trimmed by 0 bases and J by 6 bases, leaving 9 bases between them. CDR1 and CDR2 from the germline V gene are SGHKS and YYEKEE (reference sequence). In nucleotides, the CDR3 is TGTGCCAGCAGCTTGGCCGCGGGGAATGGCTACACCTTC. It specifies CASSLAAGNGYTF.

The rearrangement joins TRBV5-6 to TRBJ2-4; the match to TRBD1 covers 9 bases. The V gene end was trimmed by 3 bases and the J gene end by 7 bases; junction bases not matched to a gene: 5. This CDR3 comprises 14 residues. Germline V gene sequence: CDR1 SGHDT, CDR2 YYEEEE. CDR3 residues: CASSSGQGGNIQYF. The CDR3 DNA reads as TGTGCCAGCAGCTCGGGACAGGGAGGGAACATTCAGTACTTC.